The 16 T cell receptor beta chains in this list originate from one sample, sequenced in a study of cytomegalovirus exposure and HLA in healthy donors. PCR amplification relied on 60 Vbeta primers (plus 13 Jbeta primers). Sequenced by immunoSEQ multiplex PCR; TCRdb stores in-frame clones only, minus some. Here the sample spans over 150,000 clones, around 75% being singletons. Sequenced input: PBMCs. These receptors originate from a man between 18 and 35 years old in good health and CMV-seronegative.

The count of this clone is one. J is TRBJ1-5 and V is TRBV7-2; weak D call: TRBD1 (6 bases). The V end lost 2 bases, the J end lost 4 bases, and 9 bases lay between the germline ends. The CDR3 contains 14 residues. Germline V lookup: CDR1 SGHTA, CDR2 FQGNSA. The CDR3 loop reads CASSLLGANQPQHF. The CDR3 DNA follows: TGTGCCAGCAGCTTATTGGGGGCGAATCAGCCCCAGCATTTT.

The CDR3 sequence: CASSHYGGPGDEQYF. CDR3 nucleotide sequence: TGTGCCAGCAGCCACTACGGTGGACCAGGGGACGAGCAGTACTTC. The rearrangement links TRBV9 to TRBJ2-7; a possible D gene is TRBD1 (6 bases). The CDR3 is made up of 15 amino acids. The V and J ends lost 4 bases and 5 bases respectively, with 19 bases between them. Per germline, CDR1 SGDLS and CDR2 YYNGEE. The full variable domain, its missing parts supplied by reference TRBV9 and TRBJ2-7, is DSGVTQTPKHLITATGQRVTLRCSPRSGDLSVYWYQQSLDQGLQFLIQYYNGEERAKGNILERFSAQQFPDLHSELNLSSLELGDSALYFCASSHYGGPGDEQYFGPGTRLTVT.

This chain links TRBV20-1 with TRBJ2-7, with D perhaps matching TRBD2 (5 bases). The CDR3 extends over 11 amino acids. With 4 bases removed from V and 6 bases from J, the gap between germline ends came to 10 bases. The germline CDR1 and CDR2 sequences are DFQATT and SNEGSKA (reference sequence). The CDR3 is CSAKAVREQYF. The CDR3 DNA reads TGCAGTGCTAAAGCGGTCCGCGAGCAGTACTTC.

The chain recombines TRBV27 with TRBJ1-5, with D perhaps matching TRBD1 (5 bases). V was trimmed by 2 bases and J by 8 bases, leaving 13 bases between them. This CDR3 is 14 amino acids long. The V gene's germline CDR1 is MNHEY and CDR2 SMNVEV (reference sequence). The CDR3 DNA follows: TGTGCCAGCAGTTTACGACAGCCTGGTGAGCCCCAGCATTTT. It specifies CASSLRQPGEPQHF.

This clone is a singleton in its sample. The chain joins TRBV10-2 to TRBJ2-2, with TRBD2 matching 7 bases. Germline V gene sequence: CDR1 WSHSY, CDR2 SAAADI. The CDR3 consists of 15 residues. V lost 6 bases and J lost 7; bases outside the gene matches: 11. For the CDR3, the DNA is TGCGCCAGCAGACAGACGGGGGGTAGAGACGGGGAGCTGTTTTTT. This gives the protein CASRQTGGRDGELFF.

DNA for the CDR3: TGTGCCAGCAGCCCCCGGGACACCACGAACTCCTACGAGCAGTACTTC. Protein: CASSPRDTTNSYEQYF. The chain recombines TRBV13 with TRBJ2-7; TRBD1 is a possible D gene (6 bases). The ends were cut back, 5 bases at V and 0 bases at J, with 17 bases in the middle. The CDR3 has 16 residues. Looked up from germline, CDR1 is PRHDT and CDR2 is FYEKMQ (reference sequence).

This chain links TRBV9 with TRBJ2-7; unclear D gene. Looked up from germline, CDR1 is SGDLS and CDR2 is YYNGEE. Between the trimmed V and J ends, which lost 0 bases and 6 bases, there was a span of 10 bases. This CDR3 comprises 13 residues. CDR3 loop: CASSVVSYGEQYF. CDR3 nucleotide sequence: TGTGCCAGCAGCGTAGTGTCCTACGGCGAGCAGTACTTC.

In its sample, this clone was seen once. The chain combines TRBV15 with TRBJ1-1; possible D gene TRBD1, 5 bases. Germline V gene lookup returns CDR1 LNHNV and CDR2 YYDKDF (reference sequence). V lost 1 base and J lost 2, with 8 bases in between. The CDR3 loop spans 14 amino acids. The CDR3 DNA reads TGTGCCACCAGCAGAGTCCAGGGAAACACTGAAGCTTTCTTT. Its protein is CATSRVQGNTEAFF.

The chain recombines TRBV4-1 with TRBJ2-1; 14 bases fit TRBD2. CDR1 is MGHRA and CDR2 is YSYEKL in the germline V gene. The CDR3 loop spans 15 amino acids. With V trimmed by 4 bases and J by 6 bases, 2 bases remained unmatched. The chain's CDR3 is CASSLGLAGVNEQFF. CDR3 nucleotides: TGCGCCAGCAGCCTGGGACTAGCGGGAGTCAATGAGCAGTTCTTC.

The rearrangement links TRBV19 to TRBJ2-5, with 11 bases fitting TRBD2. The CDR3 is 18 amino acids. The germline V gene has CDR1 LNHDA and CDR2 SQIVND (reference sequence). Trimming took 3 bases from V and 5 from J; bases not matched to a gene: 14. The CDR3 nucleotides read TGTGCCAGTAGTATCAGCCAATTAGCGGGAGGGCCCCAGGAGACCCAGTACTTC. As protein: CASSISQLAGGPQETQYF.

The chain joins TRBV18 to TRBJ2-7; 14 bases agree with TRBD2. The length of the CDR3 is 15 residues. V dropped 3 bases and J dropped 7; count of bases not matched to a gene: 5. CDR1 is KGHSH and CDR2 is LQKENI in the germline V gene. The CDR3 sequence: CASSPSGLAGVEQYF. CDR3 nucleotide sequence: TGTGCCAGCTCACCCTCGGGACTAGCGGGAGTAGAGCAGTACTTC.

The chain carries TRBV7-6 and TRBJ2-7; 8 bases match TRBD2. CDR1 is SGHVS and CDR2 is FNYEAQ in the germline V gene. CDR3 length: 14 residues. V shed 6 bases and J 5 bases; nucleotides not matched to a gene: 9. The DNA of the CDR3 is TGTGCCAGCAGACCCAGCGGGAGAACGGACGAGCAGTACTTC. Translating it yields CASRPSGRTDEQYF. Based on the CDR3 plus reference TRBV7-6 and TRBJ2-7, the full variable domain is GAGVSQSPRYKVTKRGQDVALRCDPISGHVSLYWYRQALGQGPEFLTYFNYEAQQDKSGLPNDRFSAERPEGSISTLTIQRTEQRDSAMYRCASRPSGRTDEQYFGPGTRLTVT.

The V and J genes are TRBV19 and TRBJ2-1, with D tentatively TRBD2 (6 bases). This CDR3 region has 15 residues. Trimming left V 5 bases short and J 0 bases short, with 11 bases between. The V gene's germline CDR1 is LNHDA and CDR2 SQIVND (reference sequence). This CDR3 is CASSVGLSSYNEQFF. CDR3 DNA sequence: TGTGCCAGTAGTGTGGGACTTAGCTCCTACAATGAGCAGTTCTTC.

The rearrangement links TRBV5-1 to TRBJ1-1, with 7 bases that match TRBD1. CDR1 SGHRS and CDR2 YFSETQ come from the germline V gene. After removal of 6 bases from V and 7 bases from J, the junction contained 15 bases not matched to a gene. The CDR3 is made up of 15 amino acids. CDR3 loop: CASTSTQGRDSEAFF. In DNA form, the CDR3 reads TGCGCCAGCACCTCAACACAGGGGCGAGATAGTGAAGCTTTCTTT.

The chain combines TRBV10-1 with TRBJ2-5; 9 nucleotides match TRBD2. V trimming: 3 bases; J trimming: 1 base; junction bases outside the gene matches: 3. CDR3 length: 15 residues. Germline CDR1 and CDR2: WNHNN and SYGVQD (reference sequence). CDR3 protein: CASSDLLAGQETQYF. In DNA form, the CDR3 reads TGCGCCAGCAGTGATTTACTAGCGGGCCAAGAGACCCAGTACTTC.

Concerning this clone: A read error may account for a junction end that differs from germline. The V call is TRBV7-8, the J call TRBJ1-1; TRBD1 is a possible D gene (6 bases). Germline V gene lookup returns CDR1 SGHVS and CDR2 FQNEAQ. The CDR3 covers 13 residues. The CDR3 region is CASSLDRDTEAFF. The CDR3 coding sequence is TGTGCCAGCAGCTTAGACAGGGACACGGAAGCTTTCTTT.